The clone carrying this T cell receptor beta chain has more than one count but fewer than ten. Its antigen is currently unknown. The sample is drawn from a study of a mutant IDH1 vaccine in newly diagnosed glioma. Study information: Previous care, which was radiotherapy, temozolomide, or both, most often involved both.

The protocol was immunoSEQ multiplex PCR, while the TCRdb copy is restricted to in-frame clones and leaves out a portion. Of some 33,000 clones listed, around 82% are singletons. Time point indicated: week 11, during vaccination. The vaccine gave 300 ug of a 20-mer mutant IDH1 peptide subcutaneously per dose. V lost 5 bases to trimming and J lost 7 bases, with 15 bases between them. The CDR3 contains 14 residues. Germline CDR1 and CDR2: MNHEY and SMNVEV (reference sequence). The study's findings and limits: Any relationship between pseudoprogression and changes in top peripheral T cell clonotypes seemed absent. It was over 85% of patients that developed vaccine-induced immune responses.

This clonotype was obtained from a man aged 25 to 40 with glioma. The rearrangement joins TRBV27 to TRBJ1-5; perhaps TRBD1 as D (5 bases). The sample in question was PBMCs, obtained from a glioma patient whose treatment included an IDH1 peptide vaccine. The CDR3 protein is CASSPGTFAQPQHF. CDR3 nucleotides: TGTGCCAGCAGTCCCGGGACGTTCGCCCAGCCCCAGCATTTT.